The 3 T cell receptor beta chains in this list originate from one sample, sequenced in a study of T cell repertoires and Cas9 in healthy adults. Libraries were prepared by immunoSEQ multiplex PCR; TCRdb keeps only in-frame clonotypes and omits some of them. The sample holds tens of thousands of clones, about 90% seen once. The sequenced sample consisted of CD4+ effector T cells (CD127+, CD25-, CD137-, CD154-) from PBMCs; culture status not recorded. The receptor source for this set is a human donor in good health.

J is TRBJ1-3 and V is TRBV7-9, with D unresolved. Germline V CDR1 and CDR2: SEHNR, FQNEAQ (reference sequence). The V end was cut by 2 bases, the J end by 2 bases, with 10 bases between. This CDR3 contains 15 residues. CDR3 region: CASSLSQQTGNTIYF. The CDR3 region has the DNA TGTGCCAGCAGCTTAAGTCAGCAAACTGGAAACACCATATATTTT.

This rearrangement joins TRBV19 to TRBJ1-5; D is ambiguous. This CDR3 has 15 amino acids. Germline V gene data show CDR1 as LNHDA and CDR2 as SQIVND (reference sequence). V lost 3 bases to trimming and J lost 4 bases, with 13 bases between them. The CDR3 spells CASSIQAGVNQPQHF. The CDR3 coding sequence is TGTGCCAGTAGTATTCAGGCTGGGGTAAATCAGCCCCAGCATTTT.

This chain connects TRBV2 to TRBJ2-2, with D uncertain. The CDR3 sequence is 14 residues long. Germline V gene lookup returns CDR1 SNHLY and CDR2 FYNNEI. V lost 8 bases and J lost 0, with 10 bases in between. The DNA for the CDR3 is TGTGCCAGCCGCCGAGCAACGAACACCGGGGAGCTGTTTTTT. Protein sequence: CASRRATNTGELFF.